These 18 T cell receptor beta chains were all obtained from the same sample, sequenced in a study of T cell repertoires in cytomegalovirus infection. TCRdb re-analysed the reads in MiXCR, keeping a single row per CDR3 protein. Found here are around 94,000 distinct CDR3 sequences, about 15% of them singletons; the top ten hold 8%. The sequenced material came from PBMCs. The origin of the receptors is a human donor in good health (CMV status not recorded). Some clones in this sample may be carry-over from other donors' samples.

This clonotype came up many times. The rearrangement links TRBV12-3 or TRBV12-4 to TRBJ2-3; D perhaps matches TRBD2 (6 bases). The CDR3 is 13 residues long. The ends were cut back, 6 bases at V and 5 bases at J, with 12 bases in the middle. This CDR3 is CASRMDYGDTQYF. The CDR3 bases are TGTGCCAGCAGGATGGACTACGGAGATACGCAGTATTTT.

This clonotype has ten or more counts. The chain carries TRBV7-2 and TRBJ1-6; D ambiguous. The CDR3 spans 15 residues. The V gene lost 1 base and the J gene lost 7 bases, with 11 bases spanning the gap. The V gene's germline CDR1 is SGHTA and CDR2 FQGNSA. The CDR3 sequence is CASSLVGTINSPLHF. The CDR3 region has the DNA TGTGCCAGCAGCTTAGTGGGCACGATAAATTCACCCCTCCACTTT.

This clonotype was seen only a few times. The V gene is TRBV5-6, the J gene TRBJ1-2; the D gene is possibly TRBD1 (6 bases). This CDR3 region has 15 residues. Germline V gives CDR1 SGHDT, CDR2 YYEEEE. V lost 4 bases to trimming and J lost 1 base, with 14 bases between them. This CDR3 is CASSRLGTNNYGYTF. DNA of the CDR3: TGTGCCAGCAGCCGACTCGGGACAAATAACTATGGCTACACCTTC.

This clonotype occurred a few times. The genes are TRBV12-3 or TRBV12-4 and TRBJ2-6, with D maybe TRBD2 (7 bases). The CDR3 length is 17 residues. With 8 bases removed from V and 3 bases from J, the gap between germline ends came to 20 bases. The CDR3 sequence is CASSTPRGASGANVLTF. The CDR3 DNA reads TGTGCCAGCTCCACCCCTCGGGGGGCTAGTGGGGCCAACGTCCTGACTTTC.

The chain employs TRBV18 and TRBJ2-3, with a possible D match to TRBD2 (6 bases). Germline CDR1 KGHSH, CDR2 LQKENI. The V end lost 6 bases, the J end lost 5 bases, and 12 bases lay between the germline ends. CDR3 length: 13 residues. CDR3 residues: CASSSGTQDTQYF. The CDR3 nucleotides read TGTGCCAGCTCCTCCGGGACTCAAGATACGCAGTATTTT.

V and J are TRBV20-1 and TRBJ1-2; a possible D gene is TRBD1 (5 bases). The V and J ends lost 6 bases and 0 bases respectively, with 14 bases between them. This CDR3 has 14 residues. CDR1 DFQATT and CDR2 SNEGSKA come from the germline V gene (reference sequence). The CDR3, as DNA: TGCAGTGCACTCGAAGGGACGGCTAACTATGGCTACACCTTC. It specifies CSALEGTANYGYTF.

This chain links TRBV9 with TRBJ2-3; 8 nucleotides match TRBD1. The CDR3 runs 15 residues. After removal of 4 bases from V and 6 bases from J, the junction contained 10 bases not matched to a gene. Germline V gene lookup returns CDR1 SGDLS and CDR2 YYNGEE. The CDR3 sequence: CASSPLGQGLDTQYF. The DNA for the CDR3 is TGTGCCAGCAGCCCCCTAGGACAGGGTTTGGATACGCAGTATTTT.

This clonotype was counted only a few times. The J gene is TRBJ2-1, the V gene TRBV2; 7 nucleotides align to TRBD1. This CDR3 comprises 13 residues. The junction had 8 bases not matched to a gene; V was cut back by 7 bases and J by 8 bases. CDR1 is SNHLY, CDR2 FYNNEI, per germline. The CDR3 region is CASTLPQGYEQFF. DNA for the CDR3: TGTGCCAGCACCTTACCACAGGGGTATGAGCAGTTCTTC.

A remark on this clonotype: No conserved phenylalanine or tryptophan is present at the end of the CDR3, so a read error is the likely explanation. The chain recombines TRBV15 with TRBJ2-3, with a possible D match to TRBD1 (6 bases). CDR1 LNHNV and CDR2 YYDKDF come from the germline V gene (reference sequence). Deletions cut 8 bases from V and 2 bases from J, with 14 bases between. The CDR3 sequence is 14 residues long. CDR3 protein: CATSTGYFTDTQYS. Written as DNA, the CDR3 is TGTGCCACCTCTACAGGGTACTTCACAGATACGCAGTATTCT.

For the CDR3, the DNA is TGTGCCAGCAGTACTCTCGGAGAGGGGCCTGGTTATAGCAATCAGCCCCAGCATTTT. Translating gives CASSTLGEGPGYSNQPQHF. V gene TRBV28 combines with J gene TRBJ1-5; D may be TRBD1 (5 bases). Trimming cost V 5 bases and J 0 bases, with 23 bases left between them. The CDR3 has 19 residues. Looked up from germline, CDR1 is MDHEN and CDR2 is SYDVKM.

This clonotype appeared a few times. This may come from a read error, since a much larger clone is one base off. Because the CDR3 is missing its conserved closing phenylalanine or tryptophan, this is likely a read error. CDR3 amino acids: CASRFSSSTDTQYI. The CDR3 region has the DNA TGTGCCAGCAGGTTCTCCTCTAGCACAGATACGCAGTATATT. The gene calls are TRBV7-2 and TRBJ2-3; D is unresolved. The CDR3 contains 14 residues. The V end lost 6 bases, the J end lost 0 bases, and 10 bases lay between the germline ends. Germline CDR1 is SGHTA and CDR2 is FQGNSA.

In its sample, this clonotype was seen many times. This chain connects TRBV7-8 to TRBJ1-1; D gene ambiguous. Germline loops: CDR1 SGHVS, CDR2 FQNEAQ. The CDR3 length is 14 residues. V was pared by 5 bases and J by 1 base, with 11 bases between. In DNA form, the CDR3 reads TGTGCCAGCAGCCCGATCATAGAGAACACTGAAGCTTTCTTT. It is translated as CASSPIIENTEAFF.

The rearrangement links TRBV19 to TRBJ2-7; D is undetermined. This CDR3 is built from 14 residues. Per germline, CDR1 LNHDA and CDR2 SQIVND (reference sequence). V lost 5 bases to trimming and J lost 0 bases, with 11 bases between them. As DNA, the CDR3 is TGTGCCAGTAGTCCGACGTATACCTCCTACGAGCAGTACTTC. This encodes CASSPTYTSYEQYF.

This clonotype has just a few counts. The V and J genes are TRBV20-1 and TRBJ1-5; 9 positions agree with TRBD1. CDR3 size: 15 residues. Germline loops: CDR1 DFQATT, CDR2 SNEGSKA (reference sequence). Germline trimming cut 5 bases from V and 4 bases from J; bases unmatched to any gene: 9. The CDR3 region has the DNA TGCAGTGCTGCGGGACAGGGCGGATATAATCAGCCCCAGCATTTT. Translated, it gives CSAAGQGGYNQPQHF.

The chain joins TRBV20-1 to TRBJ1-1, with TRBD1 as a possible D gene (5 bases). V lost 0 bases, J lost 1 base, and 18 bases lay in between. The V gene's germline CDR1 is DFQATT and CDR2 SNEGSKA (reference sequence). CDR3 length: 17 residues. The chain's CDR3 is CSARDTARRGGNTEAFF. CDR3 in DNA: TGCAGTGCTAGAGATACGGCGAGGAGGGGAGGGAACACTGAAGCTTTCTTT.

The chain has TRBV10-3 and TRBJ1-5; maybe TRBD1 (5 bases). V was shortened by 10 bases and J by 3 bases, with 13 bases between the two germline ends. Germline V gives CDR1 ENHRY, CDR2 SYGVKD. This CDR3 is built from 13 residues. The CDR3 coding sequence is TGTGCCACAAAGACAGCTATCAATCAGCCCCAGCATTTT. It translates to CATKTAINQPQHF.

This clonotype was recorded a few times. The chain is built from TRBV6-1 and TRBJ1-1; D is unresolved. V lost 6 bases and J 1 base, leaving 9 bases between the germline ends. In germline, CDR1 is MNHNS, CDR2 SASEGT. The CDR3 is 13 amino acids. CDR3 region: CASRANQNTEAFF. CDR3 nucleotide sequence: TGTGCCAGCAGGGCAAACCAGAACACTGAAGCTTTCTTT.

In nucleotides, the CDR3 is TGCAGTGCCCTGACTAGCGGGGGGGCAGTTGAGCAGTTCTTC. It specifies CSALTSGGAVEQFF. V usage is TRBV20-1 and J usage is TRBJ2-1; 14 nucleotides line up with TRBD2. The CDR3 covers 14 residues. The germline gives CDR1 DFQATT, CDR2 SNEGSKA (reference sequence). V was clipped by 6 bases and J by 9 bases; unmatched bases: 7.